Below are 25 T cell receptor beta chains sequenced from a single sample in a study of identical twins. Each CDR3 protein is one row after TCRdb ran MiXCR on the 5' RACE reads. The sample includes fewer than 350,000 distinct CDR3 sequences, more than 6.5% of them seen just once. These records were also assigned to another study, of yellow fever vaccine responses in identical twins.

The sequencing input was memory (CD45RO+) T cells sorted from blood. All receptors derive from a woman aged 18-29 years in good health.

This clonotype was observed a handful of times. The CDR3 region has the DNA TGTGCCAGCAAAAACCCGCAGTTAATCTACGAGCAGTACTTC. Translation gives CASKNPQLIYEQYF. The gene calls are TRBV28 and TRBJ2-7; no firm D call. Germline assignment: CDR1 MDHEN and CDR2 SYDVKM. The CDR3 has 14 residues. Deletions cut 7 bases from V and 3 bases from J, with 16 bases between.

This clonotype was recorded a few times. The CDR3 DNA is TGTGCCAGCTCACCATACAGCGATCAGCCCCAGCATTTT. This translates into CASSPYSDQPQHF. The V and J genes are TRBV18 and TRBJ1-5; D uncertain. The germline gives CDR1 KGHSH, CDR2 LQKENI. V lost 2 bases and J lost 5, with 7 bases in between. This CDR3 spans 13 amino acids.

This clonotype showed up many times. CDR3: CASSRAGGSPLLPGYTF. Here the CDR3 DNA reads TGTGCCAGCAGTCGTGCAGGGGGTAGCCCTCTCCTCCCTGGCTACACCTTC. This chain uses TRBV6-5 with TRBJ1-2; the match to TRBD1 covers 7 bases. The CDR3 spans 17 residues. V trimming: 5 bases; J trimming: 7 bases; junction bases outside the gene matches: 19. Per the germline V gene, CDR1 is MNHEY and CDR2 is SVGAGI.

The chain carries TRBV2 and TRBJ1-2; D is undetermined. In germline, CDR1 is SNHLY, CDR2 FYNNEI. The CDR3 consists of 13 residues. V lost 3 bases and J lost 8, with 13 bases in between. CDR3 region: CASSDRSPRGYTF. The CDR3, as DNA: TGTGCCAGCAGTGACAGGTCCCCTCGGGGCTACACCTTC.

The chain couples TRBV5-1 to TRBJ2-2; 9 bases fit TRBD1. The junction had 9 bases not matched to a gene; V was cut back by 9 bases and J by 0 bases. Germline CDR1 reads SGHRS; CDR2 reads YFSETQ. This CDR3 region has 16 residues. As DNA, the CDR3 is TGCGCCACCGGCCCGGGGGACAGGGCGAACACCGGGGAGCTGTTTTTT. Protein sequence: CATGPGDRANTGELFF.

In this sample, this clonotype turned up once. V is TRBV20-1 and J is TRBJ2-5; 8 positions agree with TRBD2. Germline V gives CDR1 DFQATT, CDR2 SNEGSKA (reference sequence). The CDR3 covers 12 residues. CDR3 sequence reads: CSAGGNQETQYF. DNA of the CDR3: TGCAGCGCGGGGGGCAACCAAGAGACCCAGTACTTC.

This clonotype appeared a few times. The chain recombines TRBV6-1 with TRBJ1-5, with unresolved D. Germline V gives CDR1 MNHNS, CDR2 SASEGT. The CDR3 runs to 14 residues. Deletions cut 6 bases from V and 5 bases from J, with 14 bases between. DNA for the CDR3: TGTGCCAGCAGGTTTAATGGCGCGGATCAGCCCCAGCATTTT. This gives the protein CASRFNGADQPQHF.

V and J are TRBV19 and TRBJ1-5; 7 bases align to TRBD1. Germline V gene data show CDR1 as LNHDA and CDR2 as SQIVND (reference sequence). The CDR3 consists of 15 residues. V trimming: 7 bases; J trimming: 0 bases; junction bases outside the gene matches: 6. The CDR3 nucleotides are TGTGCCAGTACCCAGACAGGGAATAGCAATCAGCCCCAGCATTTT. It yields the protein CASTQTGNSNQPQHF.

J is TRBJ2-1 and V is TRBV7-8; a weak D match, TRBD1 (5 bases). The CDR3 is made up of 15 amino acids. V was cut by 10 bases and J by 4 bases, with 20 bases left in between. The germline CDR1 and CDR2 sequences are SGHVS and FQNEAQ. CDR3 sequence reads: CATMPETDTYNEQFF. CDR3 in DNA: TGTGCCACGATGCCGGAGACGGACACTTACAATGAGCAGTTCTTC.

This clonotype was picked up a small number of times. This chain joins TRBV6-6 and TRBJ2-3; D gene ambiguous. Germline CDR1 is MNHNY and CDR2 is SVGAGI (reference sequence). The CDR3 loop spans 11 amino acids. V was clipped by 6 bases and J by 6 bases, with 7 bases between them. The CDR3 region has the DNA TGTGCCAGCAGCATACGGGATACGCAGTATTTT. Translating gives CASSIRDTQYF.

This clonotype was counted between two and nine times. V gene TRBV6-1 combines with J gene TRBJ2-3, with D hard to call. V was cut by 5 bases and J by 2 bases, with 11 bases left in between. Germline V gene lookup returns CDR1 MNHNS and CDR2 SASEGT. This CDR3 is built from 14 residues. The CDR3: CASSNRRFTDTQYF. CDR3 bases: TGTGCCAGCAGTAACCGGAGATTCACAGATACGCAGTATTTT.

The chain couples TRBV6-1 to TRBJ2-7; possible D gene TRBD2, 6 bases. The V end was cut by 6 bases, the J end by 5 bases, with 8 bases between. Germline V gene sequence: CDR1 MNHNS, CDR2 SASEGT. The CDR3 spans 11 residues. DNA for the CDR3: TGTGCCAGCAGCGGAGGGCACGAGCAGTACGTC. It yields the protein CASSGGHEQYV.

There are a few counts of this clonotype. The chain carries TRBV24-1 and TRBJ2-6; D unresolved. This CDR3 spans 12 amino acids. Germline-derived CDR1 and CDR2 are KGHDR and SFDVKD. V was shortened by 5 bases and J by 4 bases, with 2 bases between the two germline ends. CDR3 loop: CATSAGANVLTF. The CDR3 bases are TGTGCCACCAGTGCAGGGGCCAACGTCCTGACTTTC.

The chain carries TRBV20-1 and TRBJ2-3; 11 nucleotides agree with TRBD2. Germline-derived CDR1 and CDR2 are DFQATT and SNEGSKA (reference sequence). V was pared by 6 bases and J by 4 bases, with 15 bases of the junction left unmatched. There are 17 residues in the CDR3. CDR3: CSAFAGLAVRASDTQYF. The CDR3 region has the DNA TGCAGTGCCTTTGCGGGACTAGCGGTTAGAGCTTCAGATACGCAGTATTTT.

The rearrangement uses TRBV5-8 and TRBJ1-4, with D tentatively TRBD1 (5 bases). Trimming took 4 bases from V and 6 from J, leaving 10 bases between them. Germline-derived CDR1 and CDR2 are SGHTS and YDEGEE. CDR3 size: 13 residues. Here the CDR3 DNA reads TGTGCCAGCAGCGGGGCCAACGATGAAAAACTGTTTTTT. It is translated as CASSGANDEKLFF.

This clonotype was recorded many times. The J gene is TRBJ2-2, the V gene TRBV20-1; weak D call: TRBD1 (6 bases). Trimming shortened V by 2 bases and J by 4 bases, and 14 bases separated the two germline ends. The germline V gene encodes CDR1 DFQATT and CDR2 SNEGSKA (reference sequence). The CDR3 spans 15 residues. The CDR3 region is CSARPYRAPTGELFF. The CDR3 DNA reads as TGCAGTGCTAGACCGTACAGGGCCCCCACCGGGGAGCTGTTTTTT.

Only a few counts were recorded for this clonotype. The chain recombines TRBV12-3 or TRBV12-4 with TRBJ2-3; D might be TRBD1 (7 bases). The ends were cut back, 4 bases at V and 1 base at J, with 18 bases in the middle. The CDR3 runs to 17 residues. CDR3 protein: CASSWGGGGSGTDTQYF. DNA of the CDR3: TGTGCCAGCAGTTGGGGTGGAGGGGGCTCTGGCACAGATACGCAGTATTTT.

This clonotype was picked up a small number of times. The chain is built from TRBV12-3 or TRBV12-4 and TRBJ2-3; no reliable D call. CDR3 size: 11 residues. V lost 3 bases and J 8 bases, leaving 6 bases between the germline ends. The CDR3, as DNA: TGTGCCAGCAGTTTGGGTGCTACGCAGTATTTT. This sequence encodes CASSLGATQYF.

This clonotype was detected many times. The chain joins TRBV29-1 to TRBJ2-3; D is perhaps TRBD2 (6 bases). Trimming stripped 5 bases from V and 0 bases from J, with 12 bases between. Germline CDR1 SQVTM, CDR2 ANQGSEA. This CDR3 comprises 14 residues. CDR3 loop: CSVKDGTSTDTQYF. In DNA, the CDR3 is TGCAGCGTTAAGGACGGGACTAGCACAGATACGCAGTATTTT.

This clonotype showed up many times. The chain couples TRBV2 to TRBJ1-6, with D perhaps TRBD1 (6 bases). CDR1 is SNHLY and CDR2 is FYNNEI in the germline V gene. V was clipped by 5 bases and J by 8 bases, with 16 bases between them. The CDR3 is made up of 15 amino acids. CDR3 region: CASSRQALKDSPLHF. The CDR3 DNA reads as TGTGCCAGCAGTAGACAGGCCCTCAAGGATTCACCCCTCCACTTT.

Many counts were recorded for this clonotype. This rearrangement joins TRBV7-9 to TRBJ2-2; TRBD2 matches at 10 bases. Germline trimming cut 4 bases from V and 4 bases from J; bases unmatched to any gene: 6. This CDR3 has 16 residues. The germline V gene has CDR1 SEHNR and CDR2 FQNEAQ (reference sequence). CDR3 in amino acids: CASSSPGTSATGELFF. The CDR3 DNA reads as TGTGCCAGCAGCTCCCCCGGGACTAGCGCCACCGGGGAGCTGTTTTTT.

At least ten counts were recorded for this clonotype. The chain recombines TRBV2 with TRBJ1-2; 10 positions agree with TRBD1. The CDR3 totals 14 residues. The junction had 8 bases not matched to a gene; V was cut back by 7 bases and J by 6 bases. Per germline, CDR1 SNHLY and CDR2 FYNNEI. CDR3 in amino acids: CASKGQGSGNGYTF. The CDR3 region has the DNA TGTGCCAGCAAGGGACAGGGGAGTGGGAATGGCTACACCTTC.

This clonotype was observed a handful of times. For the CDR3, the DNA is TGTGCCAGCGGACAGGGGGCAGGCACAGATACGCAGTATTTT. It specifies CASGQGAGTDTQYF. The chain combines TRBV12-3 or TRBV12-4 with TRBJ2-3; 11 nucleotides agree with TRBD1. The CDR3 spans 14 residues. Trimming took 8 bases from V and 1 from J; bases not matched to a gene: 2.

This clonotype was observed many times. This sequence joins TRBV9 and TRBJ1-5; 8 bases match TRBD1. V shed 4 bases, J shed 5 bases, and the junction held 8 bases outside the gene matches. The CDR3 sequence is 15 residues long. Looked up from germline, CDR1 is SGDLS and CDR2 is YYNGEE. The CDR3 DNA is TGTGCCAGCAGCCCCGGACAGGGAGGGTATCAGCCCCAGCATTTT. Encoded protein: CASSPGQGGYQPQHF.

In this sample, this clonotype turned up many times. The chain recombines TRBV5-1 with TRBJ2-3; no firm D call. The germline V and J ends were trimmed by 4 bases and 6 bases, with 21 bases remaining between them. The CDR3 covers 16 residues. The germline V gene has CDR1 SGHRS and CDR2 YFSETQ. CDR3 nucleotides: TGCGCCAGCAGCCTCGGCGACGGACCCCTGCGTGATACGCAGTATTTT. Residues: CASSLGDGPLRDTQYF.